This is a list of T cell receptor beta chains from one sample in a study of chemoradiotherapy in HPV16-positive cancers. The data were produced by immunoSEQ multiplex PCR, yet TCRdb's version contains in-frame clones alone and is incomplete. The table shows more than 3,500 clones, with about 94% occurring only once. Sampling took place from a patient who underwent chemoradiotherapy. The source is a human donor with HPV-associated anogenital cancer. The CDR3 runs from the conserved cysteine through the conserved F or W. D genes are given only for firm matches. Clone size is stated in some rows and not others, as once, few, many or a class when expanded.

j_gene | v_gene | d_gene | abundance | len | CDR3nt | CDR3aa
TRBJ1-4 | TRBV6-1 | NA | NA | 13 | TGTGCCAGCAGTGAACGGTATAATGAAAAACTGTTTTTT | CASSERYNEKLFF
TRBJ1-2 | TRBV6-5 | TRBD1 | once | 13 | TGTGCCAGCAGTTACGACAGGGGCTATGGCTACACCTTC | CASSYDRGYGYTF
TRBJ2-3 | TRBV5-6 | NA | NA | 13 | TGTGCCAGCACCCAGGGGCGGTTGGATACGCAGTATTTT | CASTQGRLDTQYF
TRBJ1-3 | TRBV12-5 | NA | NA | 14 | TGTGCTAGTGGTTTGGTGGGGGCTGGAAACACCATATATTTT | CASGLVGAGNTIYF
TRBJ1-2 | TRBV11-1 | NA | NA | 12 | TGTGCCAGCAGCTTATCACCGTATGGCTACACCTTC | CASSLSPYGYTF
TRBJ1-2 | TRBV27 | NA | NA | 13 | TGTGCCAGCAGTTTATACGGCAGTAGTGGCTACACCTTC | CASSLYGSSGYTF
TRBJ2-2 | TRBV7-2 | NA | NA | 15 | TGTGCCAGCAGCCCCCGGCTGGGGAACACCGGGGAGCTGTTTTTT | CASSPRLGNTGELFF
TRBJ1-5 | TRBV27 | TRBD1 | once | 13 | TGTGCCAGCAGGGGACAGCCAAATCAGCCCCAGCATTTT | CASRGQPNQPQHF
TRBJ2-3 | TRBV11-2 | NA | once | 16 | TGTGCCAGCAGCTTAACCTTGACTAGAGTTACAGATACGCAGTATTTT | CASSLTLTRVTDTQYF
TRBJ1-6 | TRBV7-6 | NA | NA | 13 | TGTGCCAGCAGCCCGAAGGCTAATTCACCCCTCCACTTT | CASSPKANSPLHF
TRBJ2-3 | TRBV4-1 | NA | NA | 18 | TGCGCCAGCAGCCAAGTGTTAGGGACACCAAGGGGTGCAGATACGCAGTATTTT | CASSQVLGTPRGADTQYF
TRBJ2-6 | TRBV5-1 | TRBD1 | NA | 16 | TGCGCCAGCAGCTCGGGACAGGAGGCCGGGGCCAACGTCCTGACTTTC | CASSSGQEAGANVLTF
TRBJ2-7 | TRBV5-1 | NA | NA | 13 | TGCGCCAGCAGCTTGGCCAGGGACTACGAGCAGTACTTC | CASSLARDYEQYF
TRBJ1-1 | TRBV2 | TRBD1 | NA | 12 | TGTGCCAGCAGTTTACAGGGGGCTGAAGCTTTCTTT | CASSLQGAEAFF
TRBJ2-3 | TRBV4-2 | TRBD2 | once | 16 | TGTGCCAGCAGATACGGGGGCGGGGGGCTCACAGATACGCAGTATTTT | CASRYGGGGLTDTQYF
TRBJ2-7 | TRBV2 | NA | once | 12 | TGTGCCAGCAAAGGCACCTACTACGAGCAGTACTTC | CASKGTYYEQYF
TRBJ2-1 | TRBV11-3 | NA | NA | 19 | TGTGCCAGCAGCTTAGGTTTATATGCTGAGCAGGGGATAGACAATGAGCAGTTCTTC | CASSLGLYAEQGIDNEQFF
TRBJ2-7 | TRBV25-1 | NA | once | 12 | TGTGCCAGCAGCGGGCCTAACTACGAGCAGTACTTC | CASSGPNYEQYF
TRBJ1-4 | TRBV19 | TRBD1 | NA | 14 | TGTGCCAGTAAGACAGGGAGGACTAATGAAAAACTGTTTTTT | CASKTGRTNEKLFF
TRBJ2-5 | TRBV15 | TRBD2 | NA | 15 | TGTGCCACCAGCAGAGCGGTAGCGGGTCAAGAGACCCAGTACTTC | CATSRAVAGQETQYF
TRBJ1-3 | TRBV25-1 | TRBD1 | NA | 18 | TGTGCCAGCAGTGAACTAACCCCGGGACAGAACTCTGGAAACACCATATATTTT | CASSELTPGQNSGNTIYF
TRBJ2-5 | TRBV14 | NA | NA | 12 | TGTGCCAGCAGCCAAAGTGTGGAGACCCAGTACTTC | CASSQSVETQYF
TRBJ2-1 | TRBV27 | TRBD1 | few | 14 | TGTGCCAGCAGTGGGACAGGGAATTGGAATGAGCAGTTCTTC | CASSGTGNWNEQFF
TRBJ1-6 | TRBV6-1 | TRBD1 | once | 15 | TGTGCCAGCCAGGACAGGGGGCTCTATAATTCACCCCTCCACTTT | CASQDRGLYNSPLHF
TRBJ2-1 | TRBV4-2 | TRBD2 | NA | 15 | TGTGCCAGCAGCCCCCGGACTAGCGGCTACAATGAGCAGTTCTTC | CASSPRTSGYNEQFF
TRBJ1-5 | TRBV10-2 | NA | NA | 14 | TGCGCCAGCAGCCTGGACACTAGCAATCAGCCCCAGCATTTT | CASSLDTSNQPQHF
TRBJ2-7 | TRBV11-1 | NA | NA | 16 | TGTGCCAGCAGCTTCGGAGCCGGACAGATATCCTACGAGCAGTACTTC | CASSFGAGQISYEQYF
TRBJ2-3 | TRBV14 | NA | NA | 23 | TGTGCCAGCAGCCAAGGTGAGGACAAGGTCGAACGCCAACTACTGCTGCACGCAGATACGCAGTATTTT | CASSQGEDKVERQLLLHADTQYF
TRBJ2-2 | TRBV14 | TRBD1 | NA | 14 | TGTGCCAGCAGCCAAACCGGACAGGGCGGGGAGCTGTTTTTT | CASSQTGQGGELFF
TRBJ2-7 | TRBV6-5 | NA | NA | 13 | TGTGCCAGCAGTTACAGGAGCTCCTACGAGCAGTACTTC | CASSYRSSYEQYF
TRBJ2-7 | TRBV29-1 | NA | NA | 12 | TGCAGCGTTGTTCAGAGCTCCTACGAGCAGTACTTC | CSVVQSSYEQYF
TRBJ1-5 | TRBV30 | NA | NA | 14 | TGTGCCTGGAGTCGATCCAGGGGTGATCAGCCCCAGCATTTT | CAWSRSRGDQPQHF
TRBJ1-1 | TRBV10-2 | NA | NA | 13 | TGCGCCAGCGGGGGGCCCATGAACACTGAAGCTTTCTTT | CASGGPMNTEAFF
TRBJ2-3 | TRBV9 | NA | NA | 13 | TGTGCCAGCAGCTCCCCGGTTGGAGATACGCAGTATTTT | CASSSPVGDTQYF
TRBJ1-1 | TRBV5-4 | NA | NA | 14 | TGTGCCAGCAGCCCCGTGGGGAGGGAGAATGAAGCTTTCTTT | CASSPVGRENEAFF
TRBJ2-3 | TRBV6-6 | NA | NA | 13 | TGTGCCAGCAGTTACGACTCCGTCGCACGGTCGTATTTT | CASSYDSVARSYF
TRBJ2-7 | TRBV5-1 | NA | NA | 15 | TGCGCCAGCAGCCACTCCACCGGACAATCCTCCGAGCAGTACTTC | CASSHSTGQSSEQYF
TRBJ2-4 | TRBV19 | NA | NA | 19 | TGTGCCAGTAGTGCGCAGACAGCGAGAACTGAACTAGCCAAAAACATTCAGTACTTC | CASSAQTARTELAKNIQYF
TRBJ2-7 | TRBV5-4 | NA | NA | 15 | TGTGCCAGCAGCGGGGGGACAGCGGGTCTCGGCGAGCAGTACTTC | CASSGGTAGLGEQYF
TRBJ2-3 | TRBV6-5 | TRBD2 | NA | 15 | TGTGCCAGCAGTTACTCTAGCGGGAACACAGATACGCAGTATTTT | CASSYSSGNTDTQYF
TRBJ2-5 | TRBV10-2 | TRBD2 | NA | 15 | TGCGCCAGCACACGTAGCGGGGGGCGCCAAGAGACCCAGTACTTC | CASTRSGGRQETQYF
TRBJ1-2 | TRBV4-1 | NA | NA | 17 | TGCGCCAGCAGCCAAGATCTGCGAGAACCGAACCCCTATGGCTACACCTTC | CASSQDLREPNPYGYTF
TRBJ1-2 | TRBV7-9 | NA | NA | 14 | TGTGCCAGCGTAGGCCCCCAGGGGAACTATGGCTACACCTTC | CASVGPQGNYGYTF
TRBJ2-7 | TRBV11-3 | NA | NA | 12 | TGTGCCAGCAGCTTAGACAGGGACGAGCAGTACTTC | CASSLDRDEQYF
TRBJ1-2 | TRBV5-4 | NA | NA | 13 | TGTGCCAGCAGCTTGGGGTTAGGCTATGGCTACACCTTC | CASSLGLGYGYTF
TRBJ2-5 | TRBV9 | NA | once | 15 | TGTGCCAGCAGCCCCTATACTAGCTCGTTGGAGACCCAGTACTTC | CASSPYTSSLETQYF
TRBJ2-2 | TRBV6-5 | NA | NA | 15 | TGTGCCAGCAGTTTTCGGGTTGTGAACACCGGGGAGCTGTTTTTT | CASSFRVVNTGELFF
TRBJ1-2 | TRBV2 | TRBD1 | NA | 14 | TGTGCCAGCAGTGCGGACAGGGGAAACTATGGCTACACCTTC | CASSADRGNYGYTF
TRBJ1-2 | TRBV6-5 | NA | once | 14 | TGTGCCAGCAGCCCCGGGATGGGGGTAAGGGGCTACACCTTC | CASSPGMGVRGYTF
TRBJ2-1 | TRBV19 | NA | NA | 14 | TGTGCCAGTAGGGTGGCAGTCTCCTACAATGAGCAGTTCTTC | CASRVAVSYNEQFF
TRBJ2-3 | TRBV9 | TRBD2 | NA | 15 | TGTGCCAGCAATCGGCTAGCGGGAGGAACAGATACGCAGTATTTT | CASNRLAGGTDTQYF
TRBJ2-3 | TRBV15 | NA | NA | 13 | TGTGCCACCAGTCCCACTGGCACAGATACGCAGTATTTT | CATSPTGTDTQYF
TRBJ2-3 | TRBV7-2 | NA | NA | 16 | TGTGCCAGCAGCTTAGTTGTGGGGGGGCCCCCAGATACGCAGTATTTT | CASSLVVGGPPDTQYF
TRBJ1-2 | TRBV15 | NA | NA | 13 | TGTGCCACCAGCAGAGAATTCGTGTCTGGCTACACCTTC | CATSREFVSGYTF
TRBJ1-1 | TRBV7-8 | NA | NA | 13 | TGTGCCAGCAGCTTGACGGGGAACACTGAAGCTTTCTTT | CASSLTGNTEAFF
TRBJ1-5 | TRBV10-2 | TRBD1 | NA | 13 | TGCGCCAGCAGTGAAGGGGGCAGTCAGCCCCAGCATTTT | CASSEGGSQPQHF
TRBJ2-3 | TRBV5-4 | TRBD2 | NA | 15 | TGTGCCAGCAGTCATGAGCGGGAGACCACAGATACGCAGTATTTT | CASSHERETTDTQYF
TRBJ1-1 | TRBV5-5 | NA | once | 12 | TGTGCCAGCAGCTGGACAAACACTGAAGCTTTCTTT | CASSWTNTEAFF
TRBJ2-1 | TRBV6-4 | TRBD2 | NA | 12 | TGTGCCAGCAGTGACGGTGGCGGGAGCTGGTTCTTC | CASSDGGGSWFF
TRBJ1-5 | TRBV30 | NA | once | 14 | TGTGCCTGGAGTGTACGGCCAGGGCAGCAGCCCCAGCATTTT | CAWSVRPGQQPQHF